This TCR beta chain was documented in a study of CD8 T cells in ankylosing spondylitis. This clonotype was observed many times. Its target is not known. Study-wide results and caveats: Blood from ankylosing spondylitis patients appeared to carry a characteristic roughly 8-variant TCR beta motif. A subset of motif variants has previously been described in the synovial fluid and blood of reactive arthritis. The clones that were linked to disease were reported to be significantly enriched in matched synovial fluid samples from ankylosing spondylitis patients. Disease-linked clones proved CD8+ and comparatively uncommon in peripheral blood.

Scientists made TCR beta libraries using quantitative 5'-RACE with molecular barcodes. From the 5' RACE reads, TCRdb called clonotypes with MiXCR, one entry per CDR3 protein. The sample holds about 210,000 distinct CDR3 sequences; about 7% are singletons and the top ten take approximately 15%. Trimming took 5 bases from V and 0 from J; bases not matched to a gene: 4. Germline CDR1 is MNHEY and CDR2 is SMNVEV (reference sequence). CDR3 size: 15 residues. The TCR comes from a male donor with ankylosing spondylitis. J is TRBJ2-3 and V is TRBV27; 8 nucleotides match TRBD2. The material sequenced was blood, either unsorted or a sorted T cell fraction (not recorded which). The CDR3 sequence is CASSRLASSTDTQYF. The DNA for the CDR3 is TGTGCCAGCAGTCGACTAGCGTCTAGCACAGATACGCAGTATTTT.